One and the same sample provided the 23 T cell receptor beta chains below, sequenced in a study of T-cell memory formation after mild COVID-19. TCRdb redid the calling of the 5' RACE reads with MiXCR, one entry per CDR3 protein. The table shows 150,000 to 200,000 distinct CDR3 sequences, with 16% occurring only once. The sample taken for sequencing was PBMCs or a T cell subset sorted from them (not recorded which). The receptor set was obtained from an adult woman who had mild COVID-19 (a few samples of this study predate the infection). Cell type and time point are not known.

This clonotype has only a few counts. This chain links TRBV12-3 or TRBV12-4 with TRBJ1-5; TRBD1 matches 9 bases. Germline trimming cut 6 bases from V and 2 bases from J; bases unmatched to any gene: 8. The CDR3 sequence is 16 residues long. The CDR3 coding sequence is TGTGCCAGCAGGCCCACAGGGGGCGCGGGCAATCAGCCCCAGCATTTT. The encoded protein is CASRPTGGAGNQPQHF.

This clonotype was counted once. The J gene is TRBJ2-5, the V gene TRBV9; the match to TRBD2 covers 7 bases. The CDR3 covers 14 residues. The ends lost 6 bases at V and 3 bases at J; junction bases unmatched: 8. Germline assignment: CDR1 SGDLS and CDR2 YYNGEE. This CDR3 is CASTRGDGEETQYF. In DNA form, the CDR3 reads TGTGCCAGCACCCGGGGGGACGGGGAAGAGACCCAGTACTTC.

Remarks on this clonotype: At one of its ends the junction is not consistent with the germline gene, which may arise from a read error. The chain combines TRBV7-9 with TRBJ1-1, with D uncertain. The V gene's germline CDR1 is SEHNR and CDR2 FQNEAQ (reference sequence). CDR3 length: 11 amino acids. The CDR3 sequence is CASSLVQSGPF. Written as DNA, the CDR3 is TGTGCCAGCAGCTTAGTCCAAAGCGGGCCCTTT.

The chain joins TRBV19 to TRBJ1-2; a possible D gene is TRBD1 (5 bases). CDR3 size: 15 residues. Germline CDR1 reads LNHDA; CDR2 reads SQIVND (reference sequence). The germline V and J ends were trimmed by 5 bases and 5 bases, with 18 bases remaining between them. CDR3 sequence reads: CASSPSGEPGYGYTF. In DNA, the CDR3 is TGTGCCAGTAGTCCATCGGGGGAGCCCGGGTATGGCTACACCTTC.

This chain connects TRBV18 to TRBJ1-2; D might be TRBD1 (5 bases). The germline V gene encodes CDR1 KGHSH and CDR2 LQKENI. V was trimmed by 5 bases and J by 4 bases, leaving 14 bases between them. The CDR3 sequence is 14 residues long. CDR3 in amino acids: CASSRQLLTYGYTF. The CDR3, as DNA: TGTGCCAGCTCAAGACAGTTGCTGACCTATGGCTACACCTTC.

V and J are TRBV2 and TRBJ1-1, with D unclear. Germline V gene sequence: CDR1 SNHLY, CDR2 FYNNEI. Trimming removed 5 bases at V and 1 base at J, with 11 bases between. There are 14 residues in the CDR3. The CDR3 region has the DNA TGTGCCAGCAGTTCCCTTACACGGAACACTGAAGCTTTCTTT. It is translated as CASSSLTRNTEAFF.

The V gene is TRBV7-2, the J gene TRBJ2-1, with 7 bases lining up with TRBD2. The CDR3 consists of 14 residues. In germline, CDR1 is SGHTA, CDR2 FQGNSA. The V segment lost 4 bases and the J segment 8 bases; nucleotides outside the gene matches: 8. The CDR3 region is CASSSAGGRYEQFF. CDR3 sequence (DNA): TGTGCCAGCAGCTCCGCGGGCGGGAGATATGAGCAGTTCTTC.

V and J are TRBV3-1 and TRBJ2-1; D unresolved. The CDR3 extends over 12 amino acids. CDR1 is LGHDT and CDR2 is YNNKEL in the germline V gene (reference sequence). Trimming removed 2 bases from V and 8 bases from J, with 7 bases in between. The CDR3 DNA sequence: TGTGCCAGCAGCCAACTGGATTATGAGCAGTTCTTC. Amino acid sequence: CASSQLDYEQFF.

There are a few counts of this clonotype. The genes are TRBV7-3 and TRBJ2-7, with D possibly being TRBD1 (5 bases). Germline-derived CDR1 and CDR2 are SGHTA and FQGTGA. The CDR3 runs to 15 residues. V was shortened by 5 bases and J by 7 bases, with 21 bases between the two germline ends. This chain's CDR3 is CASSPNRKSTREQYF. The CDR3 DNA reads as TGTGCCAGCAGCCCTAACAGGAAGAGCACTCGAGAGCAGTACTTC.

This clonotype was found a few times. The V and J genes are TRBV9 and TRBJ2-7, with 8 bases matching TRBD1. Germline CDR1 SGDLS, CDR2 YYNGEE. The CDR3 runs 17 residues. The J segment lost 6 bases and the V segment lost 4 bases, leaving 18 bases of the junction unmatched. This CDR3 is CASSLRQGSGYFCEQYF. CDR3 DNA sequence: TGTGCCAGCAGCTTGAGACAGGGGAGCGGCTATTTCTGCGAGCAGTACTTC.

The gene calls are TRBV5-1 and TRBJ1-4; D gene uncertain. The CDR3 length is 15 residues. CDR1 is SGHRS, CDR2 YFSETQ, per germline. Trimming removed 4 bases from V and 3 bases from J, with 13 bases in between. CDR3 DNA: TGCGCCAGCAGCATACTGACCGGGGCTAATGAAAAACTGTTTTTT. Protein sequence: CASSILTGANEKLFF.

The V gene is TRBV12-3 or TRBV12-4, the J gene TRBJ2-2, with 11 positions matching TRBD1. The CDR3 contains 15 residues. Losses at the gene ends were 3 bases for V and 4 bases for J; bases not matched to a gene: 1. The DNA of the CDR3 is TGTGCCAGCAGTTTTGGGACAGGGGGCACCGGGGAGCTGTTTTTT. The encoded protein is CASSFGTGGTGELFF.

This clonotype was counted a few times. The chain has TRBV30 and TRBJ1-5, with D uncertain. Germline V gene sequence: CDR1 GTSNPN, CDR2 SVGIG (reference sequence). The V gene lost 3 bases and the J gene lost 2 bases, with 11 bases spanning the gap. This CDR3 is 14 amino acids long. As DNA, the CDR3 is TGTGCCTGGAGCCCCCCCGGGGGCAATCAGCCCCAGCATTTT. Its translation is CAWSPPGGNQPQHF.

The table lists this clonotype with a few counts. The DNA of the CDR3 is TGTGCCAGTAGTATAGTCGCGCTAGCGGGAGACAGTGAGCAGTTCTTC. Its translation is CASSIVALAGDSEQFF. This chain connects TRBV19 to TRBJ2-1, with 10 bases aligning to TRBD2. The CDR3 length is 16 residues. V lost 1 base, J lost 9 bases, and 9 bases stayed unmatched. CDR1 and CDR2 from the germline V gene are LNHDA and SQIVND (reference sequence).

This clonotype came up a few times. This chain joins TRBV12-3 or TRBV12-4 and TRBJ1-2; 10 bases match TRBD1. The CDR3 loop spans 18 amino acids. The V segment lost 5 bases and the J segment 2 bases; nucleotides outside the gene matches: 14. The CDR3 DNA sequence: TGTGCCAGCAGTCCCCATGTGGGGGACAGGGGTAAAAACTATGGCTACACCTTC. This encodes CASSPHVGDRGKNYGYTF.

The CDR3 protein is CASSYFWDLQETQYF. As DNA, the CDR3 is TGTGCCAGCAGTTATTTCTGGGACTTGCAAGAGACCCAGTACTTC. The gene calls are TRBV6-1 and TRBJ2-5; D perhaps matches TRBD2 (6 bases). There are 15 residues in the CDR3. Germline CDR1 is MNHNS and CDR2 is SASEGT. Deletions cut 5 bases from V and 2 bases from J, with 15 bases between.

This clonotype was detected a few times. The chain carries TRBV9 and TRBJ2-5, with 14 bases identical to TRBD2. CDR1 is SGDLS, CDR2 YYNGEE, per germline. The length of the CDR3 is 17 residues. V was pared by 4 bases and J by 5 bases, with 10 bases of the junction left unmatched. DNA of the CDR3: TGTGCCAGCAGCCCGGGAGGGACTAGCGGGGGTGGGGAGACCCAGTACTTC. Its translation: CASSPGGTSGGGETQYF.

The CDR3 bases are TGTGCCACCAGCAGAGCGGTTTTGTCGGGCTACGAGCAGTACTTC. It codes for CATSRAVLSGYEQYF. This chain joins TRBV15 and TRBJ2-7, with D hard to call. This CDR3 comprises 15 residues. V lost 1 base to trimming and J lost 3 bases, with 13 bases between them. Germline lookup yields CDR1 LNHNV and CDR2 YYDKDF (reference sequence).

CDR3 loop: CASSQDWAPSGSETQYF. CDR3 nucleotides: TGTGCCAGCAGCCAAGATTGGGCGCCTAGCGGTTCGGAGACCCAGTACTTC. The chain combines TRBV4-2 with TRBJ2-5; 7 bases match TRBD2. J gave up 5 bases and V 0 bases, and 12 bases lay outside the gene matches. In germline, CDR1 is LGHNA, CDR2 YNFKEQ. The CDR3 contains 17 residues.

There are a few counts of this clonotype. The rearrangement links TRBV5-1 to TRBJ2-5, with 7 bases lining up with TRBD2. Germline lookup yields CDR1 SGHRS and CDR2 YFSETQ. This CDR3 contains 15 residues. With V trimmed by 1 base and J by 0 bases, 3 bases remained unmatched. This CDR3 is CASSLWRGNQETQYF. The DNA of the CDR3 is TGCGCCAGCAGCTTGTGGCGGGGGAACCAAGAGACCCAGTACTTC.

This clonotype has ten or more counts. This chain joins TRBV7-2 and TRBJ1-1; no clear D. The CDR3 extends over 15 amino acids. The V gene lost 5 bases and the J gene lost 1 base, with 14 bases spanning the gap. The germline gives CDR1 SGHTA, CDR2 FQGNSA. DNA for the CDR3: TGTGCCAGCAGCCCCTATAGACAACGGAACACTGAAGCTTTCTTT. The encoded protein is CASSPYRQRNTEAFF.

This clonotype has just a few counts. The rearrangement uses TRBV6-5 and TRBJ1-1; D gene uncertain. CDR3 length equals 13 residues. The germline V and J ends were trimmed by 0 bases and 0 bases, with 2 bases remaining between them. CDR1 MNHEY and CDR2 SVGAGI come from the germline V gene. Here the CDR3 reads CASSYSLNTEAFF. Here the CDR3 DNA reads TGTGCCAGCAGTTACTCTTTGAACACTGAAGCTTTCTTT.

The chain is built from TRBV5-1 and TRBJ1-4; perhaps TRBD1 as D (5 bases). CDR1 is SGHRS and CDR2 is YFSETQ in the germline V gene. The V gene lost 3 bases and the J gene lost 3 bases, with 15 bases spanning the gap. The CDR3 has 16 residues. CDR3 bases: TGCGCCAGCAGCTCCCAGCCGGGACTGCCTAATGAAAAACTGTTTTTT. Protein product: CASSSQPGLPNEKLFF.